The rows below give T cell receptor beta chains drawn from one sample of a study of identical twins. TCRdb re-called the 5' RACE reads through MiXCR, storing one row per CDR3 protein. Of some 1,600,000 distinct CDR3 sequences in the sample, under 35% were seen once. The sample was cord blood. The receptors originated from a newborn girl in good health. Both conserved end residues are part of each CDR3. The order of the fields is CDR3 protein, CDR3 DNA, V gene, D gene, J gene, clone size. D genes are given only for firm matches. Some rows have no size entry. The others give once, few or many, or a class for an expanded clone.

CSVDGTSDEQYF	TGCAGCGTTGATGGGACTTCCGATGAGCAGTACTTC	TRBV29-1	-	TRBJ2-7	-
CASSLKRGPLSETQYF	TGTGCCAGCAGTTTGAAGCGGGGCCCCCTCAGTGAGACCCAGTACTTC	TRBV12-3/TRBV12-4	TRBD2	TRBJ2-5	few
CASSFRFGAAQYEQYF	TGCGCCAGCAGCTTCAGGTTCGGGGCGGCCCAATACGAGCAGTACTTC	TRBV5-1	-	TRBJ2-7	once
CASQPTSGSPDTGELFF	TGTGCCAGCCAACCCACCTCGGGGTCCCCGGACACCGGGGAGCTGTTTTTT	TRBV25-1	-	TRBJ2-2	once
CASSLTLNGYTF	TGCGCCAGCAGCTTGACACTGAATGGCTACACCTTC	TRBV5-1	-	TRBJ1-2	-
CASSYPREGFQETQYF	TGTGCCAGCAGTTATCCCCGAGAGGGTTTCCAAGAGACCCAGTACTTC	TRBV6-2/TRBV6-3	-	TRBJ2-5	-
CASSVGAGHGYNEQFF	TGTGCCAGCAGCGTCGGTGCGGGGCATGGCTACAATGAGCAGTTCTTC	TRBV9	-	TRBJ2-1	-
CASGIWGGEQYF	TGTGCTAGTGGTATATGGGGAGGCGAGCAGTACTTC	TRBV12-5	-	TRBJ2-7	-
CASSLGWGVTEAFF	TGTGCCAGCAGTCTGGGATGGGGGGTTACTGAAGCTTTCTTT	TRBV7-2	-	TRBJ1-1	-
CSAEYRGGSGSYNEQFF	TGCAGTGCTGAATATCGGGGGGGCTCGGGCTCCTACAATGAGCAGTTCTTC	TRBV20-1	TRBD2	TRBJ2-1	few
CSVDNRVSGEQYF	TGCAGCGTTGACAACAGGGTATCGGGAGAGCAGTACTTC	TRBV29-1	-	TRBJ2-5	many
CAGKGPPNYGYTF	TGTGCCGGGAAGGGGCCACCCAACTATGGCTACACCTTC	TRBV6-1	-	TRBJ1-2	-
CSARDYRRNEKLFF	TGCAGTGCTAGAGATTACAGAAGAAATGAAAAACTGTTTTTT	TRBV20-1	-	TRBJ1-4	-
CSARVKTRRFYNEQYF	TGCAGTGCTAGAGTTAAGACTAGACGGTTCTACAATGAGCAGTACTTC	TRBV20-1	-	TRBJ2-7	-
CASSKRETDTQYF	TGCGCCAGCAGCAAGCGGGAAACAGATACGCAGTATTTT	TRBV5-1	TRBD2	TRBJ2-3	many
CSAETSGPPYEQYF	TGCAGTGCTGAGACTAGCGGGCCGCCCTACGAGCAGTACTTC	TRBV20-1	TRBD2	TRBJ2-7	-
CASSLDRGNNEQFF	TGTGCCAGCAGCCTGGACAGGGGAAACAATGAGCAGTTCTTC	TRBV27	TRBD1	TRBJ2-1	-
CASSLGSQNEKLFF	TGTGCCAGCAGCTTGGGGTCTCAAAATGAAAAACTGTTTTTT	TRBV7-9	-	TRBJ1-4	few
CSARGLATDTQYF	TGCAGTGCTAGAGGACTAGCGACAGATACGCAGTATTTT	TRBV20-1	TRBD2	TRBJ2-3	many
CASSLVSVYEQYF	TGTGCCAGCAGCTTGGTTTCCGTCTACGAGCAGTACTTC	TRBV5-6	-	TRBJ2-7	few
CASSTWTGLSYEQYF	TGCGCCAGCAGCACGTGGACAGGCCTATCCTACGAGCAGTACTTC	TRBV5-1	TRBD1	TRBJ2-7	few
CASSLGGPLSGKYNEQFF	TGCGCCAGCAGCTTGGGCGGCCCACTATCCGGGAAATACAATGAGCAGTTCTTC	TRBV5-1	-	TRBJ2-1	few
CASSQTGTAAYEQYF	TGTGCCAGCAGCCAAACCGGGACAGCCGCCTACGAGCAGTACTTC	TRBV3-1	TRBD1	TRBJ2-7	few
CASSLGGTGLFYGYTF	TGTGCCAGCAGCTTAGGAGGGACAGGCCTATTCTATGGCTACACCTTC	TRBV13	TRBD1	TRBJ1-2	-
CASSAGTVLYNEQFF	TGTGCCAGCAGTGCAGGGACTGTACTCTACAATGAGCAGTTCTTC	TRBV25-1	-	TRBJ2-1	few
CAWSVVAYQETQYF	TGTGCCTGGAGTGTAGTTGCGTACCAAGAGACCCAGTACTTC	TRBV30	-	TRBJ2-5	few
CASSGTSGRGNYEQYF	TGTGCCAGCAGTGGGACTAGCGGGAGAGGGAATTACGAGCAGTACTTC	TRBV2	TRBD2	TRBJ2-7	few
CASSLAGGRANYGYTF	TGCGCCAGCAGCTTGGCGGGGGGAAGAGCTAACTATGGCTACACCTTC	TRBV5-1	-	TRBJ1-2	few
CSAKDQGQLWYGYTF	TGCAGTGCCAAGGATCAGGGGCAGTTATGGTATGGCTACACCTTC	TRBV20-1	-	TRBJ1-2	-
CASSYRVWYEQFF	TGTGCCAGCAGTTACAGGGTTTGGTATGAGCAGTTCTTC	TRBV27	-	TRBJ2-1	-
CASSGTSGRPNEQFF	TGTGCCAGCAGCGGGACTAGCGGGAGGCCGAATGAGCAGTTCTTC	TRBV5-6	TRBD2	TRBJ2-1	-
CASSQVGRGTFYEQYF	TGTGCCAGCAGCCAAGTAGGCAGGGGTACCTTCTACGAGCAGTACTTC	TRBV3-1	-	TRBJ2-7	few
CAISPRTSGREGETQYF	TGTGCCATCAGCCCCCGGACTAGCGGAAGGGAGGGAGAGACCCAGTACTTC	TRBV10-3	TRBD2	TRBJ2-5	-
CASSEGRGLSMNTEAFF	TGTGCCAGCAGTGAAGGGCGGGGCCTTAGTATGAACACTGAAGCTTTCTTT	TRBV25-1	-	TRBJ1-1	-
CSESDGEVSEQYF	TGCAGTGAATCAGATGGGGAGGTCTCCGAGCAGTACTTC	TRBV20-1	-	TRBJ2-7	-
CAISDGQILNYGYTF	TGTGCCATCAGTGACGGACAGATCCTTAACTATGGCTACACCTTC	TRBV10-3	-	TRBJ1-2	few
CSGVGTGDPNTEAFF	TGCAGCGGGGTCGGGACAGGGGACCCTAACACTGAAGCTTTCTTT	TRBV29-1	TRBD1	TRBJ1-1	-
CSVEKNPYGYTF	TGCAGCGTTGAGAAGAATCCTTATGGCTACACCTTC	TRBV29-1	-	TRBJ1-2	many
CASSLDVSYNEQYF	TGTGCCAGCAGCTTAGATGTGTCCTACAATGAGCAGTACTTC	TRBV13	-	TRBJ2-7	-
CASSLLSGELFF	TGTGCCAGCAGCTTACTGAGCGGGGAGCTGTTTTTT	TRBV11-2	-	TRBJ2-2	-
CASSDIGGGEPLNEQFF	TGTGCCAGCAGTGACATCGGTGGCGGGGAGCCCCTCAATGAGCAGTTCTTC	TRBV12-3/TRBV12-4	-	TRBJ2-1	-
CASSLKGASTEAFF	TGCGCCAGCAGCTTGAAGGGGGCGAGTACTGAAGCTTTCTTT	TRBV5-1	TRBD1	TRBJ1-1	-
CASSLDGTSGRAPYNEQFF	TGCGCCAGCAGCTTGGATGGGACTAGCGGGAGGGCCCCCTACAATGAGCAGTTCTTC	TRBV5-1	TRBD2	TRBJ2-1	few
CASPGTKSRQETQYF	TGTGCCAGTCCCGGGACAAAAAGTCGGCAAGAGACCCAGTACTTC	TRBV19	-	TRBJ2-5	-
CASSGTWAVEKLFF	TGTGCCAGCAGTGGCACTTGGGCGGTTGAAAAACTGTTTTTT	TRBV6-1	-	TRBJ1-4	-
CASSLIRQGGSGYTF	TGTGCCAGCAGCTTAATTCGGCAGGGAGGGAGTGGCTACACCTTC	TRBV7-9	-	TRBJ1-2	few
CSATLRDRANYGYTF	TGCAGTGCTACCCTTCGGGACAGGGCCAACTATGGCTACACCTTC	TRBV20-1	TRBD1	TRBJ1-2	-
CASRPTSGSSYEQYF	TGTGCCAGCAGACCAACTAGCGGGAGCTCCTACGAGCAGTACTTC	TRBV28	TRBD2	TRBJ2-7	many
CSASGQGQPQHF	TGCAGTGCTAGTGGGCAGGGTCAGCCCCAGCATTTT	TRBV20-1	-	TRBJ1-5	-
CSARKGTTNEQYF	TGCAGTGCTAGAAAAGGTACTACGAATGAGCAGTACTTC	TRBV20-1	-	TRBJ2-7	-
CASSLGVGGTAKSIQYF	TGTGCCAGCAGTTTAGGGGTAGGTGGGACGGCCAAAAGCATTCAGTACTTC	TRBV28	-	TRBJ2-4	-
CASSESQGIKEQYF	TGCGCCAGCAGTGAGTCGCAGGGAATCAAAGAGCAGTACTTC	TRBV10-1	-	TRBJ2-7	few
CASSPRVALYNEQFF	TGTGCCAGCAGTCCGAGGGTAGCCCTTTACAATGAGCAGTTCTTC	TRBV12-3/TRBV12-4	-	TRBJ2-1	few
CASTKTGRNEKLFF	TGTGCCAGCACAAAGACAGGTCGCAATGAAAAACTGTTTTTT	TRBV5-4	-	TRBJ1-4	few
CASSLLGGLAGWDEQYF	TGTGCCAGCAGCTTATTAGGTGGACTAGCGGGATGGGATGAGCAGTACTTC	TRBV13	TRBD2	TRBJ2-7	few